This T cell receptor (beta chain) comes out of a study of cytomegalovirus exposure and HLA in healthy donors. Vbeta (60) and Jbeta (13) primers were used in the PCR. Produced via immunoSEQ multiplex PCR; TCRdb's table is partial and in-frame only. Of 80,000 to 100,000 clones in the sample, under 75% were seen once. Turning to this clone: One end of the junction fails to match germline, which may point to a read error.

Per the germline V gene, CDR1 is SNHLY and CDR2 is FYNNEI. CDR3 length: 13 amino acids. The receptor was isolated from a middle-aged man in good health and CMV-seronegative. The chain has TRBV2 and TRBJ1-1; D is perhaps TRBD1 (5 bases). Sequencing input: PBMCs. DNA of the CDR3: TGTGCCAGCAGGGGGCGAGTGAATACTGAAGCTTTCTTT. It specifies CASRGRVNTEAFF.